The 3 T cell receptor beta chains below come from one sample, sequenced in a study of blood T cells in healthy people across ages. The authors ran a second PCR of about 7 to 12 cycles using a sample-barcoded 5' primer and a J-beta primer mix. TCRdb reprocessed the 5' RACE reads with MiXCR, giving one entry per CDR3 protein. The repertoire includes about a million distinct CDR3 sequences, around 54% of them detected once, and over 20% sits in the top ten. Sequenced material: blood. These receptor sequences come from a woman aged 55-70 years in good health.

The genes are TRBV11-2 and TRBJ1-1; TRBD1 might be the D (5 bases). Trimming took 3 bases from V and 4 from J, leaving 12 bases between them. Germline CDR1 is SGHAT and CDR2 is FQNNGV. The CDR3 length is 14 residues. CDR3 in DNA: TGTGCCAGCAGCTTCGCAGGGCAGACCACTGAAGCTTTCTTT. It codes for CASSFAGQTTEAFF.

J is TRBJ2-7 and V is TRBV2, with a weak D call TRBD2 (5 bases). The DNA end favors TRBJ2-5, so the J call may be wrong. The CDR3 totals 12 residues. Germline values: CDR1 SNHLY, CDR2 FYNNEI. CDR3 residues: CASTGNTETQYF. As DNA, the CDR3 is TGTGCCAGCACCGGGAACACGGAGACCCAGTACTTC.

This chain connects TRBV28 to TRBJ1-4, with TRBD1 matching 9 bases. The CDR3 consists of 12 residues. The V segment lost 6 bases and the J segment 7 bases; nucleotides outside the gene matches: 0. Germline-derived CDR1 and CDR2 are MDHEN and SYDVKM. Here the CDR3 DNA reads TGTGCCAGCAGGACAGGGGGTGAAAAACTGTTTTTT. Protein: CASRTGGEKLFF. Based on the CDR3 plus reference TRBV28 and TRBJ1-4, the full variable domain is DVKVTQSSRYLVKRTGEKVFLECVQDMDHENMFWYRQDPGLGLRLIYFSYDVKMKEKGDIPEGYSVSREKKERFSLILESASTNQTSMYLCASRTGGEKLFFGSGTQLSVL.